This T cell receptor beta chain was sequenced in a study of T cell responses to AZD1222 COVID-19 vaccine. Regarding this clone: Its matching antigen is unknown.

The table came from immunoSEQ multiplex PCR; TCRdb's copy has only in-frame clones and leaves some out. The profile shows approximately 100,000 clones, about 90% of them singletons. Trimming took 6 bases from V and 7 from J; bases not matched to a gene: 6. The CDR3 is 14 residues long. Germline lookup yields CDR1 MGHRA and CDR2 YSYEKL. The study, taken as a whole, reports: Regions 160-218 and 743-854 held dominance among vaccine-associated CD4 TCRs, which spanned spike. Clonal diversity was possibly underestimated, and white British individuals and females predominated among donors. The study reported that nearly half of spike-specific TCRs target unmutated variant regions.

The gene calls are TRBV4-1 and TRBJ1-6; 7 bases fit TRBD1. The sequencing used peripheral blood, collected on day 0 of AZD1222 vaccination. This TCR was recovered from an adult in good health. CDR3: CASRYGTANSPLHF. Here the CDR3 DNA reads TGCGCCAGCAGGTACGGGACAGCCAATTCACCCCTCCACTTT.